This T cell receptor beta chain was recorded in a study of blood T cell repertoires in COVID-19. Assay used: immunoSEQ multiplex PCR; TCRdb lists only in-frame clones, some missing. The sample holds some 500,000 clones, 85% to 90% seen once. CDR1 is SQVTM and CDR2 is ANQGSEA in the germline V gene. The CDR3 is 15 amino acids. The V gene end was trimmed by 7 bases and the J gene end by 2 bases; junction bases not matched to a gene: 10. The chain carries TRBV29-1 and TRBJ2-3; 9 positions agree with TRBD2. Sequencing was performed on PBMCs or T cells enriched from blood (not recorded which). This TCR was recovered from a woman in her thirties or forties who had recovered from COVID-19. The CDR3 nucleotides are TGCAGCGCCACGCCCCCTAGCGGGAACACAGATACGCAGTATTTT. Protein sequence: CSATPPSGNTDTQYF.